This TCR beta chain is from a study of technical replicates of blood from a few donors listed by TCRdb under 2017. On this clone itself: Its binding antigen is unknown. No clone much larger than this one lies a single base away; base qualities are absent.

Library prep was done by the immunoSEQ multiplex PCR assay. This is the immuneACCESS table as TCRdb keeps it, with only in-frame sequences that have V and J called. A part of the clones is gone; compared with another copy, unresolved V genes explain less than half, and the rest is unexplained. The sample data list 12,000 or so clones, and roughly 79% of these were observed just once. The leading ten clones occupy roughly 14% of the sample. Via the germline V gene (reference sequence), CDR1 is SGHKS and CDR2 YYEKEE. From the cysteine up to the phenylalanine, the CDR3 has a length of 13 residues. The read is trimmed to its CDR3 DNA, 39 bases read in frame from base 1. For this chain, trimming is 2 bases at the V end and 6 bases at the J end, and the number of junction bases without a gene match is 2.

This receptor was obtained from a human donor in good health. The receptor chain draws on TRBV5-5 and TRBJ2-1, and TRBD2 matches 7 of the central bases. The specimen was PBMCs. The CDR3 reads CASSFGGVNEQFF. The base sequence is TGTGCCAGCAGCTTTGGGGGGGTCAATGAGCAGTTCTTC.